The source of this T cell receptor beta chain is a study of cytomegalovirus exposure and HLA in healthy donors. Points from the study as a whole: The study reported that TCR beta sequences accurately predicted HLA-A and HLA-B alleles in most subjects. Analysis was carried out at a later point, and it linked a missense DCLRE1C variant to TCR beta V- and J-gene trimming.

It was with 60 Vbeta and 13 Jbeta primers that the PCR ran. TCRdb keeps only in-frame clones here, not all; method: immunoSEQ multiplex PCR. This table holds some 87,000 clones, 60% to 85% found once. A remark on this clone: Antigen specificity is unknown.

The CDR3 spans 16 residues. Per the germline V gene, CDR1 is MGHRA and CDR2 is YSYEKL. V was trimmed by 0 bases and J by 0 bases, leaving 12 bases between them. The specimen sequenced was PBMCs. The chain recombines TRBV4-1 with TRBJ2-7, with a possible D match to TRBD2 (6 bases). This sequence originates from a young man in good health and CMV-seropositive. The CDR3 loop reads CASSQDPTRGSYEQYF. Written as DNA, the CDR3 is TGCGCCAGCAGCCAAGACCCGACTAGAGGCTCCTACGAGCAGTACTTC.